This section outlines one TCR beta chain sequence together with its context. Antigen: not known. Using quantitative 5'-RACE with molecular barcodes, the authors made TCR beta libraries. TCRdb recomputed calls from the 5' RACE reads with MiXCR, one row per CDR3 protein. This sample has fewer than 400,000 distinct CDR3 sequences, with 8% found just once. The sample is drawn from a study of CD8 T cells in ankylosing spondylitis. The study, taken as a whole, reports: For ankylosing spondylitis blood, a TCR beta motif of several highly homologous variants appeared characteristic.

Per germline, CDR1 SNHLY and CDR2 FYNNEI. Trimming took off 4 bases at V and 1 base at J, with 15 bases between the two ends. CDR3 size: 16 residues. The receptor was isolated from a male donor with ankylosing spondylitis. The sample comprised blood, either unsorted or a sorted T cell fraction (not recorded which). The rearrangement uses TRBV2 and TRBJ2-3; D perhaps matches TRBD2 (6 bases). The chain's CDR3 is CASSGTGGFGTDTQYF. The CDR3 DNA sequence: TGTGCCAGCAGTGGAACCGGGGGATTTGGCACAGATACGCAGTATTTT.